This passage covers 26 T cell receptor beta chains from one sample sequenced in a study of CD8 T cells in ankylosing spondylitis. Each CDR3 protein is one row after TCRdb ran MiXCR on the 5' RACE reads. Here the sample spans 180,000 or so distinct CDR3 sequences, 11% being singletons. The specimen sequenced was blood, either unsorted or a sorted T cell fraction (not recorded which). Every receptor here comes from a male donor with ankylosing spondylitis or in good health (not recorded which).

This clonotype was observed at least ten times. V usage is TRBV21-1 and J usage is TRBJ2-5. TRBV21-1 is designated a pseudogene. This CDR3 comprises 18 residues. In DNA form, the CDR3 reads TGTGCCAGCAGCAATCCCCAGTGTCGTGGAGCCTTCCAAGAGACCCAGTACTTC. Its translation: CASSNPQCRGAFQETQYF.

This clonotype was counted ten times or more. The chain joins TRBV29-1 to TRBJ2-2; 8 nucleotides line up with TRBD1. From germline, CDR1 is SQVTM and CDR2 ANQGSEA. Unmatched junction bases numbered 4, after V lost 7 bases and J lost 0 bases. The CDR3 totals 14 residues. The CDR3 loop is CSARQGPNTGELFF. CDR3 coding DNA: TGCAGCGCCCGACAGGGGCCGAACACCGGGGAGCTGTTTTTT.

This clonotype was counted once. Being one base from a much bigger clone, this may be a read error. The chain is built from TRBV12-3 or TRBV12-4 and TRBJ2-7; no firm D call. V was trimmed by 0 bases and J by 0 bases, leaving 9 bases between them. The CDR3 contains 15 residues. CDR3 DNA: TGTGCCAGCAGTTTAGCTGGCAGCAGCTCCTACGAGCAGTACTTC. The encoded protein is CASSLAGSSSYEQYF.

In its sample, this clonotype was seen many times. The CDR3 sequence: CASSFSRDNEQFF. DNA of the CDR3: TGTGCCAGCAGTTTCAGTAGGGACAATGAGCAGTTCTTC. The chain joins TRBV12-3 or TRBV12-4 to TRBJ2-1, with D uncertain. Between the trimmed V and J ends, which lost 3 bases and 5 bases, there was a span of 8 bases. The CDR3 has 13 amino acids.

This clonotype was observed a few times. The gene calls are TRBV5-1 and TRBJ2-2; D possibly uses TRBD1 or TRBD2 (7 bases each). Germline CDR1 and CDR2: SGHRS and YFSETQ. This CDR3 comprises 15 residues. With 4 bases removed from V and 4 bases from J, the gap between germline ends came to 14 bases. The DNA of the CDR3 is TGCGCCAGCAGCCTCCAGGGGGGGATCACCGGGGAGCTGTTTTTT. Its translation: CASSLQGGITGELFF.

This clonotype has a count of ten or more. The CDR3 loop is CASSLEQTGIQETQYF. CDR3 in DNA: TGCGCCAGCAGCTTGGAGCAGACAGGAATTCAAGAGACCCAGTACTTC. The chain combines TRBV5-1 with TRBJ2-5; possible D gene TRBD1, 6 bases. V lost 0 bases and J lost 2, with 14 bases in between. Germline CDR1 and CDR2: SGHRS and YFSETQ. The CDR3 spans 16 residues.

This clonotype was seen at least ten times. The genes are TRBV6-1 and TRBJ1-5; tentative D call: TRBD1 (5 bases). The CDR3 consists of 13 residues. V lost 7 bases and J lost 7, with 14 bases in between. Germline values: CDR1 MNHNS, CDR2 SASEGT. Here the CDR3 DNA reads TGTGCCAGCACACAGGTGGCCGGGCAGCCCCAGCATTTT. This encodes CASTQVAGQPQHF.

This clonotype was picked up many times. The chain uses TRBV3-1 and TRBJ1-5; weak D call: TRBD1 (5 bases). Germline V gives CDR1 LGHDT, CDR2 YNNKEL (reference sequence). The CDR3 has 12 amino acids. V was cut by 8 bases and J by 7 bases, with 12 bases left in between. The CDR3 sequence: CASGEGRQPQHF. CDR3 DNA sequence: TGTGCCAGCGGGGAGGGGAGGCAGCCCCAGCATTTT.

In its sample, this clonotype was seen a few times. The chain joins TRBV5-1 to TRBJ1-1, with a weak D call TRBD1 (5 bases). Germline CDR1 reads SGHRS; CDR2 reads YFSETQ. The CDR3 extends over 16 amino acids. The germline V and J ends were trimmed by 4 bases and 3 bases, with 19 bases remaining between them. Written as DNA, the CDR3 is TGCGCCAGCAGCCCAGGGTTGGAGGCTGAATACACTGAAGCTTTCTTT. This encodes CASSPGLEAEYTEAFF.

Many counts were recorded for this clonotype. The chain links TRBV12-3 or TRBV12-4 to TRBJ1-1, with TRBD1 identical over 9 bases. J lost 5 bases, V lost 7 bases, and 11 bases had no gene match. The CDR3 has 15 amino acids. In DNA, the CDR3 is TGTGCCAGCACCCCCCGGGACAGGGTAAATACTGAAGCTTTCTTT. It encodes CASTPRDRVNTEAFF.

This clonotype was seen ten or more times. The chain is built from TRBV6-1 and TRBJ2-1, with TRBD2 as a possible D gene (7 bases). The V end was cut by 6 bases, the J end by 3 bases, with 18 bases between. The CDR3 extends over 16 amino acids. The germline V gene has CDR1 MNHNS and CDR2 SASEGT. The CDR3 DNA follows: TGTGCCAGCAGGCTGGGGGGGGCTCTGGACTACAATGAGCAGTTCTTC. Its protein is CASRLGGALDYNEQFF.

The rearrangement links TRBV7-9 to TRBJ2-1; 9 nucleotides agree with TRBD2. There are 15 residues in the CDR3. Germline CDR1 and CDR2: SEHNR and FQNEAQ (reference sequence). V lost 7 bases to trimming and J lost 6 bases; unmatched junction nucleotides: 10. The CDR3 nucleotides are TGTGCCAGCACGGGTCGGCGGGGGGGCCTCAATGAGCAGTTCTTC. This gives the protein CASTGRRGGLNEQFF.

This clonotype was seen repeatedly, ten times or more. The chain is built from TRBV10-3 and TRBJ2-3; no clear D gene. V shed 7 bases and J shed 2 bases, with 4 bases lying between them. Germline V CDR1 and CDR2: ENHRY, SYGVKD. This CDR3 is 11 amino acids long. The DNA of the CDR3 is TGTGCCATCACTATCACAGATACGCAGTATTTT. Residues: CAITITDTQYF.

This clonotype was recorded at least ten times. This chain connects TRBV5-1 to TRBJ1-1, with TRBD1 as a possible D gene (6 bases). CDR3 length equals 15 residues. Germline lookup yields CDR1 SGHRS and CDR2 YFSETQ. Trimming took 2 bases from V and 2 from J, leaving 13 bases between them. The CDR3 nucleotides read TGCGCCAGCAGCTTAGTGGACAGATCTAACACTGAAGCTTTCTTT. It translates to CASSLVDRSNTEAFF.

The genes are TRBV4-3 and TRBJ1-4, with a possible D match to TRBD1 (5 bases). The V end lost 0 bases, the J end lost 7 bases, and 12 bases lay between the germline ends. This CDR3 has 15 amino acids. CDR1 and CDR2 from the germline V gene are LGHNA and YSLEER. CDR3 in amino acids: CASSQEKGAREKLFF. The CDR3 nucleotides read TGCGCCAGCAGCCAAGAAAAAGGGGCGCGTGAAAAACTGTTTTTT.

This clonotype was observed many times. CDR3 DNA sequence: TGTGCCAGCAGTTTGCGGCAATACGACCCCTCCTACGAGCAGTACTTC. This codes for CASSLRQYDPSYEQYF. The chain carries TRBV28 and TRBJ2-7; D not certain. The CDR3 covers 16 residues. Trimming shortened V by 3 bases and J by 0 bases, and 15 bases separated the two germline ends. Germline assignment: CDR1 MDHEN and CDR2 SYDVKM.

This clonotype was observed at least ten times. This rearrangement joins TRBV4-1 to TRBJ2-1; 16 nucleotides align to TRBD2. The ends lost 2 bases at V and 7 bases at J; junction bases unmatched: 8. The CDR3 covers 18 residues. Germline V CDR1 and CDR2: MGHRA, YSYEKL. CDR3 DNA sequence: TGCGCCAGCAGCCAAATAGACCTGGGACTAGCGGGGGGGAATGAGCAGTTCTTC. Residues: CASSQIDLGLAGGNEQFF.

This clonotype has a handful of counts. CDR3 loop: CASRSGQGVSTYLQQTQYF. Here the CDR3 DNA reads TGTGCAAGTCGCTCGGGACAGGGGGTATCGACCTACCTCCAACAGACCCAGTACTTC. The chain joins TRBV12-2 to TRBJ2-5; TRBD1 is the table's D call and was not checked against the DNA. TRBV12-2 is a recognized pseudogene. The CDR3 is made up of 19 amino acids.

For this clonotype: Being one base from a much bigger clone, this may be a read error. The rearrangement uses TRBV2 and TRBJ2-3; no definite D call. The CDR3 is 11 amino acids. In germline, CDR1 is SNHLY, CDR2 FYNNEI. Trimming took off 8 bases at V and 4 bases at J, with 7 bases between the two ends. CDR3 bases: TGTGCCAGCGTAGACGCAGATACGCAGTATTTT. Its protein is CASVDADTQYF.

A word on this clonotype: One base away lies a much larger clone, so this may be a sequencing read error. The J gene is TRBJ2-1, the V gene TRBV6-1, with 7 bases fitting TRBD2. CDR3 size: 14 residues. CDR1 is MNHNS and CDR2 is SASEGT in the germline V gene. V shed 6 bases and J 6 bases; nucleotides not matched to a gene: 8. The CDR3 reads CASRGSGTCNEQFF. The CDR3 nucleotides read TGTGCCAGCAGGGGGAGCGGGACGTGCAATGAGCAGTTCTTC.

This clonotype has just a few counts. As DNA, the CDR3 is TGTGCCAGCAGTGAATCTCAGAATACTAACTATGGCTACACCTTC. It specifies CASSESQNTNYGYTF. This rearrangement joins TRBV6-1 to TRBJ1-2; D uncertain. The CDR3 loop spans 15 amino acids. The V end was cut by 2 bases, the J end by 0 bases, with 10 bases between. The germline V gene has CDR1 MNHNS and CDR2 SASEGT.

This clonotype was seen a few times. V gene TRBV29-1 combines with J gene TRBJ2-5; tentative D call: TRBD1 (5 bases). Trimming removed 2 bases from V and 4 bases from J, with 11 bases in between. The germline V gene encodes CDR1 SQVTM and CDR2 ANQGSEA. The CDR3 is made up of 13 amino acids. Here the CDR3 DNA reads TGCAGCGTTGAACAGGGATTCGGAGAGACCCAGTACTTC. Residues: CSVEQGFGETQYF.

This clonotype came up many times. CDR3 nucleotide sequence: TGCAGCGTTGAACCGGGACAGGGGAATGAGCAGTTCTTC. It yields the protein CSVEPGQGNEQFF. V gene TRBV29-1 combines with J gene TRBJ2-1; 10 bases line up with TRBD1. The V gene's germline CDR1 is SQVTM and CDR2 ANQGSEA. Germline trimming cut 2 bases from V and 7 bases from J; bases unmatched to any gene: 2. The CDR3 is 13 residues long.

The CDR3 nucleotides read TGTGCCACCAGTGACCCGAAACAGGGGAGGGATGAAAAACTGTTTTTT. Protein product: CATSDPKQGRDEKLFF. The V and J genes are TRBV24-1 and TRBJ1-4, with TRBD1 identical over 7 bases. The germline V gene encodes CDR1 KGHDR and CDR2 SFDVKD. The CDR3 length is 16 residues. With 4 bases clipped from V and 6 bases from J, the junction kept 10 bases outside the gene matches.

This clonotype has a count of ten or more. This chain links TRBV5-1 with TRBJ2-7; TRBD1 aligns across 8 bases. The CDR3 spans 14 residues. V lost 4 bases to trimming and J lost 2 bases; unmatched junction nucleotides: 5. CDR1 is SGHRS, CDR2 YFSETQ, per germline. Written as DNA, the CDR3 is TGCGCCAGCAGCCCTACAGGGGGGACCTACGAGCAGTACTTC. As protein: CASSPTGGTYEQYF.

This clonotype appeared a few times. V usage is TRBV24-1 and J usage is TRBJ2-6; D gene ambiguous. V lost 4 bases and J lost 4, with 10 bases in between. The CDR3 consists of 15 residues. The germline gives CDR1 KGHDR, CDR2 SFDVKD. CDR3 region: CATSDRFAGANVLTF. The CDR3 nucleotides are TGTGCCACCAGTGACCGTTTCGCCGGGGCCAACGTCCTGACTTTC.